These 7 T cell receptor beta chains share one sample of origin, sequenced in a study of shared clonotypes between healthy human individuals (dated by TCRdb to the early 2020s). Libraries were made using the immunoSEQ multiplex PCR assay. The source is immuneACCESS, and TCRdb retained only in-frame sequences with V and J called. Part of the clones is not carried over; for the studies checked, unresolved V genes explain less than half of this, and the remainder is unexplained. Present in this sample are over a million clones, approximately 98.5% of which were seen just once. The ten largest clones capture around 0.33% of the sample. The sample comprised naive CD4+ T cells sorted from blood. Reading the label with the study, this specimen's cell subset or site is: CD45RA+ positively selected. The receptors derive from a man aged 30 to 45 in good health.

CDR3 protein: CASGARPYGYTF. The CDR3, as DNA: TGTGCCAGCGGGGCGAGGCCTTATGGCTACACCTTC. This chain joins TRBV28 and TRBJ1-2, with TRBD1 as a possible D gene (5 bases). The CDR3 has 12 residues. Trimming stripped 8 bases from V and 5 bases from J, with 12 bases between. The germline V gene has CDR1 MDHEN and CDR2 SYDVKM.

CDR3 DNA sequence: TGTGCCAGCAGCTTAAAGGTGCCCACAGGTGAGCAGTTCTTC. It specifies CASSLKVPTGEQFF. This chain links TRBV7-2 with TRBJ2-1; perhaps TRBD1 as D (5 bases). Trimming removed 2 bases at V and 9 bases at J, with 14 bases between. CDR1 and CDR2 from the germline V gene are SGHTA and FQGNSA. The CDR3 has 14 residues.

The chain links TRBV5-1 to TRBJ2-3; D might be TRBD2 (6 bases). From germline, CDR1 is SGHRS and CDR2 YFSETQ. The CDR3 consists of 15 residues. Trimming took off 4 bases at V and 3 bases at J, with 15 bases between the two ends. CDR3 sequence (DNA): TGCGCCAGCAGCCTGAGGGACTTTTTTACAGATACGCAGTATTTT. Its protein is CASSLRDFFTDTQYF.

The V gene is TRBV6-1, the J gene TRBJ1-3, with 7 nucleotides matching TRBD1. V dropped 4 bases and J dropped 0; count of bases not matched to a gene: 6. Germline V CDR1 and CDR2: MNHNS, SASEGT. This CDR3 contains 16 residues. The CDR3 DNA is TGTGCCAGCAGTGGGGGGACAGCCCACTCTGGAAACACCATATATTTT. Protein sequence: CASSGGTAHSGNTIYF.

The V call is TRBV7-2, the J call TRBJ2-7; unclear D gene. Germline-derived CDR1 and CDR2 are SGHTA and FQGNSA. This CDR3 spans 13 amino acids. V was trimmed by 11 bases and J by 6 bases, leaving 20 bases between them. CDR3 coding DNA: TGTGCCCTGGCACCGGAGCCCCTCGGCGAGCAGTACTTC. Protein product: CALAPEPLGEQYF. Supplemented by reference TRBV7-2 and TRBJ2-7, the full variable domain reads GAGVSQSPSNKVTEKGKDVELRCDPISGHTALYWYRQSLGQGLEFLIYFQGNSAPDKSGLPSDRFSAERTGGSVSTLTIQRTQQEDSAVYLCALAPEPLGEQYFGPGTRLTVT.

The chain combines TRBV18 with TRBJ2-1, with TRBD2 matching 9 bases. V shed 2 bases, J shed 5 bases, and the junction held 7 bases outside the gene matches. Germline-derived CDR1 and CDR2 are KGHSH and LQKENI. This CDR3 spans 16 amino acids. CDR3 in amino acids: CASSPTVLAGDNEQFF. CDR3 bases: TGTGCCAGCTCACCAACGGTATTAGCGGGAGACAATGAGCAGTTCTTC. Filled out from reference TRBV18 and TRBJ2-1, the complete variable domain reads NAGVMQNPRHLVRRRGQEARLRCSPMKGHSHVYWYRQLPEEGLKFMVYLQKENIIDESGMPKERFSAEFPKEGPSILRIQQVVRGDSAAYFCASSPTVLAGDNEQFFGPGTRLTVL.

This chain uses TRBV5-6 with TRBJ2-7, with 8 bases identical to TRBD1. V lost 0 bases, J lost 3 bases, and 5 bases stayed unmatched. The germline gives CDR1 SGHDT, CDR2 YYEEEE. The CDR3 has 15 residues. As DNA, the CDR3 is TGTGCCAGCAGCTTGGACCCGACAGGGGACTACGAGCAGTACTTC. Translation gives CASSLDPTGDYEQYF. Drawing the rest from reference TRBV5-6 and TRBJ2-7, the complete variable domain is DAGVTQSPTHLIKTRGQQVTLRCSPKSGHDTVSWYQQALGQGPQFIFQYYEEEERQRGNFPDRFSGHQFPNYSSELNVNALLLGDSALYLCASSLDPTGDYEQYFGPGTRLTVT.